This T cell receptor (beta chain) was recovered during a study of T cells in Graves' hyperthyroidism and ophthalmopathy (dated by TCRdb to between 2018 and 2021). Study-wide context: To identify distinguishing TCR V-J signatures, a discovery cohort of roughly 100 patients was used, comprising some 43 with Graves' ophthalmopathy and roughly 60 with stable Graves' hyperthyroidism. According to the paper, TCR Vbeta CDR3 sequencing was carried out on about 140 peripheral blood samples, which came from over 40 ophthalmopathy, around 74 hyperthyroidism and roughly 17 progressor patients. Once sampling was done, hyperthyroidism patients were given methimazole at a starting dose of 30 mg daily, whereas ophthalmopathy patients were given high-dose intravenous methylprednisolone. The roughly 100 discovery patients were randomly divided into training and test sets at a 7:3 ratio. Prospective prediction of ophthalmopathy was tested in an independent validation cohort consisting of some 18 hyperthyroidism patients and over 15 patients who later progressed to ophthalmopathy. In over five Graves' hyperthyroidism patients, the study also compared T-cell repertoires from thyroid tissue with T-cell repertoires from blood.

TCR beta CDR3 regions were amplified from RNA transcripts. A first-round RT-PCR of the TCR CDR3 used the HTBI primer set with the Qiagen OneStep RT-PCR kit. The libraries were constructed in a second round of multiplex PCR and then size-selected and purified. The libraries were sequenced on an Illumina HiSeq2000 using paired-end 100 bp reads. The authors' analysis ran thus. SOAPnuke was used to process the raw data, throwing out any read that contained adapters or uncalled bases, had a mean Phred below 15, or lacked an exact constant-primer or identifier match. High-quality paired reads were merged using COPE v1.2.5, and each unique nucleotide sequence was defined as a clonotype. MiTCR v1.1 was used to align clonotypes to the IMGT TRBV, TRBD and TRBJ reference segments. Only V-J combinations with frequency above 0.0001, covering 98% to 99.2% of repertoires, were analysed. The TCS score was defined as F50 (clonal expansion) divided by E x V (chaos), with BLOSUM62-based TCRdist calculated between CDR3 peptides within each V-J. Welch's t-statistics and random forest reduced 500 to 650 V-J features to around 14, which were used in a naive Bayes classifier (R e1071). In TCRdb, the public reads were trimmed at Q25 with fastp and aligned with MiXCR, with productive beta chains retained. When rows share a CDR3 protein, they turn into one entry using the most common DNA and genes. The authors' filters were not applied to this entry. Present in this sample are around 540,000 distinct CDR3 sequences, approximately 44% of which were seen just once. The ten biggest clones cover 6.5% to 9% of the sample.

The germline V and J ends show losses of 1 base and 4 bases respectively, and no gene match explains 7 bases of the junction. The CDR3 has 15 amino acids, counting the end cysteine and phenylalanine. Of the read, only the CDR3 DNA is kept; its 45 bases are in frame from base 1. The germline V gene gives CDR1 as SQVTM and CDR2 as ANQGSEA. This clonotype was counted between two and nine times. Its antigen remains undetermined. A much larger clone differs from this one at a single base, so this may be a read error. A patient counted as having stable Graves' hyperthyroidism if no progression to ophthalmopathy occurred over 18 months of follow-up. Hyperthyroidism patients were newly diagnosed, had a disease duration of under 2 months, and were aged 18 to 65 years. Any patient with an uncontrolled infection, another autoimmune disease, pregnancy or lactation was excluded. Diagnoses relied on clinical symptoms, serum thyroxine and TRAb, thyroid ultrasound and orbital computed tomography. Trizol reagent was used to extract total RNA, and RNA quality was then checked on an Agilent 2100 Bioanalyzer.

The paper's findings and limits, for the study overall: In validation, the model predicted progression to ophthalmopathy a median of around six months before onset, with about 71% sensitivity and roughly 79% specificity. Most expanded thyroid clonotypes (frequency above 0.001) were also detected in blood, suggesting blood repertoires may reflect thyroid immune responses. No statistical method was used to fix the sample size in advance, and group allocation was not hidden from the investigators. In cross-validation, a model built on a 13 V-J signature told ophthalmopathy apart from stable hyperthyroidism with just under 90% sensitivity and 81% to 82% specificity, and in testing the same model reached 80%/75%.

The sequence was obtained from a woman between 18 and 29 years old with Graves' hyperthyroidism. Donor details come from another sample of the same person, matched by shared clones. What was sequenced was peripheral blood or thyroid tissue (not recorded which). The V gene is TRBV29-1 and the J gene is TRBJ1-2, and 9 junction bases match TRBD1. The bases read TGCAGCGTTGAAGGGGGGCGGACAGGGGTCTATGGCTACACCTTC. This codes for CSVEGGRTGVYGYTF.